Detailed here is one T cell receptor (beta chain). Sequence at one end of the junction differs from germline and may be a read error. The Susac syndrome patients fit the recently defined diagnostic criteria for definite or probable disease. The CDR3 length is 11 residues. Per germline, CDR1 MNHEY and CDR2 SMNVEV (reference sequence). Reverse transcription of about 0.45 to 1 ug RNA was performed with random hexamers. Each CDR3 protein is one row after TCRdb ran MiXCR on the immunoSEQ multiplex PCR reads. The sample has tens of thousands of distinct CDR3 sequences, just over 90% seen once. The sample is drawn from a study of CD8 T cells in Susac syndrome. Study at large: Blood was drawn from patients with Susac syndrome. At that point, they were therapy-naive, on corticosteroids, or on intravenous immunoglobulin alone.

The chain recombines TRBV27 with TRBJ2-3; D is unclear. The clonotype originates from a human donor with Susac syndrome. Sample: CD4+ T cells from PBMCs. The CDR3 DNA sequence: TGTGCCAGTCAGGCATCAGATATGCAGTATTTT. This encodes CASQASDMQYF.